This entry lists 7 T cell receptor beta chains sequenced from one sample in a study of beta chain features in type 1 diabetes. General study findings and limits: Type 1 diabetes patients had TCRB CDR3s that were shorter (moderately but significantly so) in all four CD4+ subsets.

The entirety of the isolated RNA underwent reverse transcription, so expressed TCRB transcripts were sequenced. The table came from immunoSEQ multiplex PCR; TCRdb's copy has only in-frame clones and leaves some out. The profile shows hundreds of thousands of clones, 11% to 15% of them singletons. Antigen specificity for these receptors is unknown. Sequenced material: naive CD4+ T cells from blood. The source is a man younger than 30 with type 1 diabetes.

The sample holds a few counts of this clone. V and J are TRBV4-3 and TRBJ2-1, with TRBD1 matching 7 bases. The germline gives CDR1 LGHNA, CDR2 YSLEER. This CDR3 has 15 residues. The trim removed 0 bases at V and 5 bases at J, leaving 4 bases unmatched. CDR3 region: CASSQEGQRNNEQFF. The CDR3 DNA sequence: TGCGCCAGCAGCCAAGAGGGACAGAGGAACAATGAGCAGTTCTTC.

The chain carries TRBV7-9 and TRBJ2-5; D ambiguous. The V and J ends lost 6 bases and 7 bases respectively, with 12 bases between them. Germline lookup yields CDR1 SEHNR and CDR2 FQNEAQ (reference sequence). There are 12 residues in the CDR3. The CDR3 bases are TGTGCCAGCAGTCCCTCCGACGGGACCCAGTACTTC. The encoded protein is CASSPSDGTQYF.

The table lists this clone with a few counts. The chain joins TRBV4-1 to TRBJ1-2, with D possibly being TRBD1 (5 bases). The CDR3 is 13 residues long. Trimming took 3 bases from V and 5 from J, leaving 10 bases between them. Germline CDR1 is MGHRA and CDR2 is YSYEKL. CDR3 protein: CASSHDSRYGYTF. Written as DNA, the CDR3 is TGCGCCAGCAGCCACGACAGTCGGTATGGCTACACCTTC.

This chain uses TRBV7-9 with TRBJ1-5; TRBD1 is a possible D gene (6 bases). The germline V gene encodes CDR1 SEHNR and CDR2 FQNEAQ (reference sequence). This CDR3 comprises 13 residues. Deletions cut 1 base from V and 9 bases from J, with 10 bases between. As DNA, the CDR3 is TGTGCCAGCAGCTTAGACGGGGGGGCGCCCCAGCATTTT. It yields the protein CASSLDGGAPQHF.

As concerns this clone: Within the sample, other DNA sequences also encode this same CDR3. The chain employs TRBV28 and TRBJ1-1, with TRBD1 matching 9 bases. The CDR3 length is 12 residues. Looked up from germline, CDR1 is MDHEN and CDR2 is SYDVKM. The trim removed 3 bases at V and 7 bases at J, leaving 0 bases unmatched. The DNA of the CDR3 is TGTGCCAGCAGTTTGGACAGGGGTGAAGCTTTCTTT. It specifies CASSLDRGEAFF.

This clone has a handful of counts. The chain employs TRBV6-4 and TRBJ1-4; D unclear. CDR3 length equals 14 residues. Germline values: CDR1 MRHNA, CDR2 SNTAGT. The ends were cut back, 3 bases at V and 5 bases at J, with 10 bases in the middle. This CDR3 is CASSESYGNEKLFF. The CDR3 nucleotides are TGTGCCAGCAGTGAGTCGTACGGAAATGAAAAACTGTTTTTT.

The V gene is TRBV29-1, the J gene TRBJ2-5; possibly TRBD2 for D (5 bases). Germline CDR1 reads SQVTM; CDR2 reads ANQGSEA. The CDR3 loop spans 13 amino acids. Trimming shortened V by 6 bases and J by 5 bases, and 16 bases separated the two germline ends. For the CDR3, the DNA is TGCAGCGTCTCACGCCAGAGGGCGGAGACCCAGTACTTC. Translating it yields CSVSRQRAETQYF.